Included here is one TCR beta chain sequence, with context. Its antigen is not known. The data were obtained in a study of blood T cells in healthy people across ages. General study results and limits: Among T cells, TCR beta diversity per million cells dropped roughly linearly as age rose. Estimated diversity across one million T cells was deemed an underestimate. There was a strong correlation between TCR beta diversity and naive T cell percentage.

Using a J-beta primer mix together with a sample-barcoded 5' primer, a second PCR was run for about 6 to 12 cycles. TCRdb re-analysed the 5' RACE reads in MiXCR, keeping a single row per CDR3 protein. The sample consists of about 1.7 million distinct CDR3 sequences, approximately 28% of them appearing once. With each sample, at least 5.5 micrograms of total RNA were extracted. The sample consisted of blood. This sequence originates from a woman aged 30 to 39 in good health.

This chain's CDR3 is CASSPRSFGDTQYF. The DNA of the CDR3 is TGTGCCAGCAGCCCCAGATCCTTTGGAGATACGCAGTATTTT. The chain carries TRBV7-9 and TRBJ2-3; no clear D. Germline lookup yields CDR1 SEHNR and CDR2 FQNEAQ (reference sequence). Trimming stripped 5 bases from V and 5 bases from J, with 14 bases between. The CDR3 covers 14 residues.